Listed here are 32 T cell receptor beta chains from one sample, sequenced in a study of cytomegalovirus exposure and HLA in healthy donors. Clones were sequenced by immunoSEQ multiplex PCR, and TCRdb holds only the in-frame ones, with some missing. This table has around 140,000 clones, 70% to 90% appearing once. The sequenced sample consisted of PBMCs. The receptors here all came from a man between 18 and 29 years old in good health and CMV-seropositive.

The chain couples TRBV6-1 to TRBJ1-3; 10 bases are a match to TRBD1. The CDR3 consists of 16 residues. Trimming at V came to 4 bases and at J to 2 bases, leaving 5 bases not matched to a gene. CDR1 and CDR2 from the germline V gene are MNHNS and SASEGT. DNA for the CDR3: TGTGCCAGCAGTGCTCTTGGGACAGGGGCTGGAAACACCATATATTTT. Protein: CASSALGTGAGNTIYF.

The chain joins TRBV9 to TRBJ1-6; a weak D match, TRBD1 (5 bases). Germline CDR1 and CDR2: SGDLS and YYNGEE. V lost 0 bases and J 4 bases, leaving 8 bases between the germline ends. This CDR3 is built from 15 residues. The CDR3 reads CASSVGGAYNSPLHF. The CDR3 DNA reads TGTGCCAGCAGCGTAGGTGGGGCTTATAATTCACCCCTCCACTTT.

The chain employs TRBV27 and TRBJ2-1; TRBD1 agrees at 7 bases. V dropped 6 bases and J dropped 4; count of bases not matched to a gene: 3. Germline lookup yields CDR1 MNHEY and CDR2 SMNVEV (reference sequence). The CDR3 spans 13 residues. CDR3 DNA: TGTGCCAGCAGGACAGGGACGTACAATGAGCAGTTCTTC. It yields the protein CASRTGTYNEQFF.

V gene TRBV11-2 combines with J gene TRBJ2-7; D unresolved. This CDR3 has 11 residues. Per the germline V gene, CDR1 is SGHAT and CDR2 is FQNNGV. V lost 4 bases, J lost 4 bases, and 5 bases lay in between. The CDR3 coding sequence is TGTGCCAGCAGCTCTAATTACGAGCAGTACTTC. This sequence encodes CASSSNYEQYF.

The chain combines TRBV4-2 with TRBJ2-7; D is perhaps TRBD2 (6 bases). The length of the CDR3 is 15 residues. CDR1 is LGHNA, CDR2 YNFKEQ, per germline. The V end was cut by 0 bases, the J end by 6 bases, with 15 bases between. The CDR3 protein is CASSQDPGTPLEQYF. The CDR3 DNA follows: TGTGCCAGCAGCCAAGACCCCGGGACTCCCCTCGAGCAGTACTTC.

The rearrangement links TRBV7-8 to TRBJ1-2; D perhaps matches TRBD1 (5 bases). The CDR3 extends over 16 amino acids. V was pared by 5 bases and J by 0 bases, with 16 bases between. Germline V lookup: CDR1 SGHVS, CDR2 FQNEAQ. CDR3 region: CASSNPRAGPNYGYTF. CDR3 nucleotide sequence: TGTGCCAGCAGCAATCCCCGGGCAGGGCCTAACTATGGCTACACCTTC.

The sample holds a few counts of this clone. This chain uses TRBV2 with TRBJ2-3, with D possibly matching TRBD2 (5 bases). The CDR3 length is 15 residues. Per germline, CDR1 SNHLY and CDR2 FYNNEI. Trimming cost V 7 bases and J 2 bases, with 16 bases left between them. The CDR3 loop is CASTEGLSLTDTQYF. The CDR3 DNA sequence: TGTGCCAGCACCGAGGGCCTTAGTCTCACAGATACGCAGTATTTT.

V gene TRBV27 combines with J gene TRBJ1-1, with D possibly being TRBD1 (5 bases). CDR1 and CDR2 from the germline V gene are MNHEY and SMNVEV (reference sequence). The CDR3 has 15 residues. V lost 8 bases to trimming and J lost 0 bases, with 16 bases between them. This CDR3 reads CASRDRIHMNTEAFF. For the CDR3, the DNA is TGTGCCAGCCGAGACAGAATTCACATGAACACTGAAGCTTTCTTT.

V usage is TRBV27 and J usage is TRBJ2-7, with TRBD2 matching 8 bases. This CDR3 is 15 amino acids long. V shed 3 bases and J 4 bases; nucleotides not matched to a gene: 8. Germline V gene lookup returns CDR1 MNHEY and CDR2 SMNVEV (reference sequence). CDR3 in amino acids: CASSLKAGAWYEQYF. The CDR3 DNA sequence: TGTGCCAGCAGTTTGAAAGCGGGAGCTTGGTACGAGCAGTACTTC.

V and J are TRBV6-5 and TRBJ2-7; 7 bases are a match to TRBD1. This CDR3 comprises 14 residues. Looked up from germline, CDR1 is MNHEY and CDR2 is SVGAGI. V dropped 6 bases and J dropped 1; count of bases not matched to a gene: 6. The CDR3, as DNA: TGTGCCAGCAGACGGGACAGATCGTCCTACGAGCAGTACTTC. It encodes CASRRDRSSYEQYF.

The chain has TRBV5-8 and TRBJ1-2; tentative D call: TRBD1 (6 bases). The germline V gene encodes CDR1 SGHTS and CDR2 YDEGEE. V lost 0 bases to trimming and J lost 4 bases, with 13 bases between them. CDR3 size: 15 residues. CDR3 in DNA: TGTGCCAGCAGCTTGGGGTTGGGACAACGCTATGGCTACACCTTC. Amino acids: CASSLGLGQRYGYTF.

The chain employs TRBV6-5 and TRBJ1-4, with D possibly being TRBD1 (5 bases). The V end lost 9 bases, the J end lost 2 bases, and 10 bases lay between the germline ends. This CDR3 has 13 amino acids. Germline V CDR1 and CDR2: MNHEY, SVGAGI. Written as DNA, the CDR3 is TGTGCCAGTTCGACAGTTACTAATGAAAAACTGTTTTTT. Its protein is CASSTVTNEKLFF.

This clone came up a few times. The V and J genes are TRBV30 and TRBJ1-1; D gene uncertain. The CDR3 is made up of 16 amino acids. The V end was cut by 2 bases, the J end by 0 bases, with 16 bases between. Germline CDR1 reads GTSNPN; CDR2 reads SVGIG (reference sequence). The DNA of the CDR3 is TGTGCCTGGAGTCCAGCGGCCTTCCGTATGAACACTGAAGCTTTCTTT. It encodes CAWSPAAFRMNTEAFF.

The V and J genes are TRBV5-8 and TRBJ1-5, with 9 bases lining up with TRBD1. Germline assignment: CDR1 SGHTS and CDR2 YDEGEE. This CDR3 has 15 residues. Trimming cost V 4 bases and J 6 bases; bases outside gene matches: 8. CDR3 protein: CASSLRTGDFQPQHF. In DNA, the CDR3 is TGTGCCAGCAGCCTCCGGACAGGGGATTTTCAGCCCCAGCATTTT.

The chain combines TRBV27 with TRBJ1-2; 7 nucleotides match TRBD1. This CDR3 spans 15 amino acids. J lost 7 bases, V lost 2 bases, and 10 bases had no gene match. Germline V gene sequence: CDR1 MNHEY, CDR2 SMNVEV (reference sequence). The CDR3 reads CASSLGGTVTSGYTF. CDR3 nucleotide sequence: TGTGCCAGCAGTTTAGGCGGGACAGTTACTAGTGGCTACACCTTC.

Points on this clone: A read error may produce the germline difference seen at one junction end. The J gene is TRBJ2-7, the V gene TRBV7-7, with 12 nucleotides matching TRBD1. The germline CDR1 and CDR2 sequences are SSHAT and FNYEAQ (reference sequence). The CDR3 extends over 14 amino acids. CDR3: CASSLGQGADEQYF. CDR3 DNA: TGTGCTAGCAGCTTGGGACAGGGGGCCGACGAGCAGTACTTC.

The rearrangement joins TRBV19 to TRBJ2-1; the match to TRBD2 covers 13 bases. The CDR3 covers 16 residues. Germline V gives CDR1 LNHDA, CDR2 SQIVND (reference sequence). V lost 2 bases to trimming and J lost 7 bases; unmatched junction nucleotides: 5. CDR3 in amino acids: CASSILGTSGENEQFF. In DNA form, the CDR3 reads TGTGCCAGTAGTATATTGGGGACTAGCGGGGAAAATGAGCAGTTCTTC.

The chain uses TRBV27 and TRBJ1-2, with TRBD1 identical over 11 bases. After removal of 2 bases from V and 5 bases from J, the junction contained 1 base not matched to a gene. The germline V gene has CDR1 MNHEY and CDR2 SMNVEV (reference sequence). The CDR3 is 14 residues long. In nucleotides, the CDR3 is TGTGCCAGCAGTTTAGGGACAGGGGGGTATGGCTACACCTTC. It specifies CASSLGTGGYGYTF.

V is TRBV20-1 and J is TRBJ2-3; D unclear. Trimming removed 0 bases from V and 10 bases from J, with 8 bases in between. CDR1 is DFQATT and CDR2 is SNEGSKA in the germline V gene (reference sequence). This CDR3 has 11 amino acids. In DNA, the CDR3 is TGCAGTGCTAGAGACCCGTATCCGCAGTATTTT. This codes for CSARDPYPQYF.

The chain's CDR3 is CAWTIDRGIDEQYF. Here the CDR3 DNA reads TGTGCCTGGACTATTGACAGGGGGATCGACGAGCAGTACTTC. This sequence joins TRBV30 and TRBJ2-7; 9 bases are shared with TRBD1. The germline V gene has CDR1 GTSNPN and CDR2 SVGIG (reference sequence). CDR3 length equals 14 residues. V gave up 4 bases and J gave up 5 bases; unmatched junction bases: 9.

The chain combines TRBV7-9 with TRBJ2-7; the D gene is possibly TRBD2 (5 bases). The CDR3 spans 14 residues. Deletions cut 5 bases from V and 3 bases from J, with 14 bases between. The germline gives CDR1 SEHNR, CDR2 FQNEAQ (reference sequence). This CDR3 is CASSPVGGSYEQYF. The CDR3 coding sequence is TGTGCCAGCAGCCCGGTGGGTGGGAGCTACGAGCAGTACTTC.

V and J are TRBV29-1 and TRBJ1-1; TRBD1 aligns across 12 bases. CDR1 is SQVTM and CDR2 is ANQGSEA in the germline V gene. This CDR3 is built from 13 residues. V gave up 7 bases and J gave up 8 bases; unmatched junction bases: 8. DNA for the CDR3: TGCAGCGCCCGGGACAGGGGGCGTTCAGAAGCTTTCTTT. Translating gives CSARDRGRSEAFF.

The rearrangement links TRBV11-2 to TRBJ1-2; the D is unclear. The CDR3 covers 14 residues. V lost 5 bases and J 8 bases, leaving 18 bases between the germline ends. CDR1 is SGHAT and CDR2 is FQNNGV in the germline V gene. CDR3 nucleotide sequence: TGTGCCAGCAGCCCCCGGTGGCACGCTAGCGGCTACACCTTC. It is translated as CASSPRWHASGYTF.

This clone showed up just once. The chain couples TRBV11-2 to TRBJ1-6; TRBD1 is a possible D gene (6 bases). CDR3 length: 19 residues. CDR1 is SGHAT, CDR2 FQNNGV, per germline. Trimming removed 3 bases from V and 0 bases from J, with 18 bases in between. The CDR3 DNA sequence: TGTGCCAGCAGCTTTCGGGTGGTTAGGGGGAGCTCCTATAATTCACCCCTCCACTTT. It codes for CASSFRVVRGSSYNSPLHF.

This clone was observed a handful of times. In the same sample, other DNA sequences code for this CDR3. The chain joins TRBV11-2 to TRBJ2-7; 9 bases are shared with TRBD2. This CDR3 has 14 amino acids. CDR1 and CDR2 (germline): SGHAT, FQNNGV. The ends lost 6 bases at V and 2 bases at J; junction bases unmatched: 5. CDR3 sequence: CASSSTSGPYEQYF. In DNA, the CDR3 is TGTGCCAGCAGTTCGACTAGCGGACCCTACGAGCAGTACTTC.

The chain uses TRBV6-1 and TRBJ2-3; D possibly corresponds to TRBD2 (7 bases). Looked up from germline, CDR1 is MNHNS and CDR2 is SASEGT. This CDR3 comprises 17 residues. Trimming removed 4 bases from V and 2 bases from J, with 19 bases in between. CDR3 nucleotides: TGTGCCAGCAGTGGGCAAACAGGGAGGGGATCCACAGATACGCAGTATTTT. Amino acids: CASSGQTGRGSTDTQYF.

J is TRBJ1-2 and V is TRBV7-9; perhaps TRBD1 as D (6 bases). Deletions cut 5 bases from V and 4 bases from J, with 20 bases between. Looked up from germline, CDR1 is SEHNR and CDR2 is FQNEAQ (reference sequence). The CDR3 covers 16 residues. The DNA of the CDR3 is TGTGCCAGCAGCCAAATCACAGGGTACGTCCCCTATGGCTACACCTTC. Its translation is CASSQITGYVPYGYTF.

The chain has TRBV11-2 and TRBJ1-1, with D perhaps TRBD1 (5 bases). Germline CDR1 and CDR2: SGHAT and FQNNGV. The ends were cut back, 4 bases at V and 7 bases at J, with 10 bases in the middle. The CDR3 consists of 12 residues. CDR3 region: CASSSRRDEAFF. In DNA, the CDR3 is TGTGCCAGCAGCTCCCGCAGGGATGAAGCTTTCTTT. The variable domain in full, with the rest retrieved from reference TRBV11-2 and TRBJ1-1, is EAGVAQSPRYKIIEKRQSVAFWCNPISGHATLYWYQQILGQGPKLLIQFQNNGVVDDSQLPKDRFSAERLKGVDSTLKIQPAKLEDSAVYLCASSSRRDEAFFGQGTRLTVV.

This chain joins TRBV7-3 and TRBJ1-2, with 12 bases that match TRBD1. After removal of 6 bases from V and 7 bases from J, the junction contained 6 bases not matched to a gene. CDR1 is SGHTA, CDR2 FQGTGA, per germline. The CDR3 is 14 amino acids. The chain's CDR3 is CASSSGTGGAGYTF. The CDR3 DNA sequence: TGTGCCAGCAGTTCCGGGACAGGGGGCGCTGGCTACACCTTC.

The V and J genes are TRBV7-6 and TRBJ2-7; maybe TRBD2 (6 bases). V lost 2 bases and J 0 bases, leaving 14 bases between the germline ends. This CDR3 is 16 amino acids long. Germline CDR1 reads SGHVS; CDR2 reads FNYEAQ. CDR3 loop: CASSLYPSGPSYEQYF. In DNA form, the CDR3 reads TGTGCCAGCAGCTTATATCCCAGCGGGCCCTCCTACGAGCAGTACTTC.

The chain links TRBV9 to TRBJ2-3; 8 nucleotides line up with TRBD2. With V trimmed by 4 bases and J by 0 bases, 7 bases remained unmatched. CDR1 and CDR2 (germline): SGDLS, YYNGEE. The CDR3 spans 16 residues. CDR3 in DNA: TGTGCCAGCAGCACCGGGACTAGTTTGAGCACAGATACGCAGTATTTT. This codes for CASSTGTSLSTDTQYF.

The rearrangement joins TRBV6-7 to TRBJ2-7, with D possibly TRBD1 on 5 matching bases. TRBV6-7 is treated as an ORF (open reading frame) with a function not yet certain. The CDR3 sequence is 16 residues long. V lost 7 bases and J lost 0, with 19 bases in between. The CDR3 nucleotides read TGTGCCAGCAACAAAAGAAGGCAGGGATTCTCCTACGAGCAGTACTTC. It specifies CASNKRRQGFSYEQYF.